This TCR beta chain was identified during a study of blood T cells in healthy people across ages. Study-level results: Diversity of TCR beta per million T cells declined in a roughly linear way with age.

The use of a sample-barcoded 5' primer and a J-beta primer mix characterized a second PCR of roughly 6 to 11 cycles. TCRdb processed the 5' RACE reads anew with MiXCR; each CDR3 protein has one entry. Of about 680,000 distinct CDR3 sequences listed, more than 40% are singletons. Germline CDR1 is DFQATT and CDR2 is SNEGSKA (reference sequence). There are 15 residues in the CDR3. Turning to this clonotype: Its antigen is currently unknown.

The study isolated at least 7 million PBMCs from each sample. The sequence came from a woman aged 60 to 75 in good health. The specimen was blood. The V call is TRBV20-1, the J call TRBJ2-5, with TRBD2 identical over 7 bases. The J call may be faulty, since TRBJ2-7 better matches the DNA end. CDR3 protein: CSARDPGLTLYEQYF. In DNA form, the CDR3 reads TGCAGTGCTAGAGACCCGGGACTAACGCTATACGAGCAGTACTTC.